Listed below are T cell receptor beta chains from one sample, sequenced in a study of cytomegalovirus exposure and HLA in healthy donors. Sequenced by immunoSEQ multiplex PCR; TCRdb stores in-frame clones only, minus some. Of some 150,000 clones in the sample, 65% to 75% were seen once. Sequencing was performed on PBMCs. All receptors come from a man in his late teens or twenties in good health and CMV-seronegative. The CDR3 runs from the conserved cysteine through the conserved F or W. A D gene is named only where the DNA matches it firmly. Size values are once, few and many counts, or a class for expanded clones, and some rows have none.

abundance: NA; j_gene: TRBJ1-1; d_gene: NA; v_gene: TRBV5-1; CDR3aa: CASSLGQPNTEAFF; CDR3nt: TGCGCCAGCAGCTTAGGACAGCCGAACACTGAAGCTTTCTTT
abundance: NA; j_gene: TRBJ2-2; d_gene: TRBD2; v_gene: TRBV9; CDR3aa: CASSVASGGTGELFF; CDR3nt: TGTGCCAGCAGCGTCGCTTCGGGGGGCACCGGGGAGCTGTTTTTT
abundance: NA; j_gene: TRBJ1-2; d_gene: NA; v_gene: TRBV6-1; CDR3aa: CASSLQKGGAYGYTF; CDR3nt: TGTGCCAGCAGTCTGCAAAAGGGAGGGGCCTATGGCTACACCTTC
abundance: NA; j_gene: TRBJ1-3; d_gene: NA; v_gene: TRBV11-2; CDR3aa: CASSPAMYGTYGNTIYF; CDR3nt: TGTGCCAGCAGCCCTGCTATGTACGGGACATACGGAAACACCATATATTTT
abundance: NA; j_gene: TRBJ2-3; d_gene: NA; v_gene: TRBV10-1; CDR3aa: CASSESTWGEWADTQYF; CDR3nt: TGCGCCAGCAGTGAGTCGACGTGGGGGGAATGGGCAGATACGCAGTATTTT
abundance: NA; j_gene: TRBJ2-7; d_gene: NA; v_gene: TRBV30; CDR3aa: CAWSVLTGFHEQYF; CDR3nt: TGTGCCTGGAGTGTACTCACCGGGTTCCACGAGCAGTACTTC
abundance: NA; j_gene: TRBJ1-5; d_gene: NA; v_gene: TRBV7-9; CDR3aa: CASSHRQPFNQPQHF; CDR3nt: TGTGCCAGCAGCCACCGACAGCCTTTCAATCAGCCCCAGCATTTT
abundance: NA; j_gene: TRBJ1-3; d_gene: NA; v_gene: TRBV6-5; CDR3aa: CASSPNRSSGNTIYF; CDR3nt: TGTGCCAGCTCACCGAACCGCAGCTCTGGAAACACCATATATTTT
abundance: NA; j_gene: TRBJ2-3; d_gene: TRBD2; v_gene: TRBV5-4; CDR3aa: CASSLPGGGTDTQYF; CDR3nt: TGTGCCAGCAGCCTGCCGGGAGGGGGCACAGATACGCAGTATTTT
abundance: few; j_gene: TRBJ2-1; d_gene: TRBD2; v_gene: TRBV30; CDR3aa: CAWSGVAGGPSVYNEQFF; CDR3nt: TGTGCCTGGAGTGGGGTAGCGGGGGGGCCCTCGGTCTACAATGAGCAGTTCTTC
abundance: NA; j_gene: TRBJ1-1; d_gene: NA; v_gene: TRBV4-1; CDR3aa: CASSRGNTEAFF; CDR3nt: TGCGCCAGCAGCCGAGGGAACACTGAAGCTTTCTTT
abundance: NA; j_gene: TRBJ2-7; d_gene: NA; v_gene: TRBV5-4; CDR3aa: CASSFRDMPHEQYF; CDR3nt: TGTGCCAGCAGCTTCCGGGACATGCCCCACGAGCAGTACTTC
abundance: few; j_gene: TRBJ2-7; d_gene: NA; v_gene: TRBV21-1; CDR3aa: CASSKARGTGSDEQYF; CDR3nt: TGTGCCAGCAGCAAAGCTAGGGGGACAGGGTCCGACGAGCAGTACTTC
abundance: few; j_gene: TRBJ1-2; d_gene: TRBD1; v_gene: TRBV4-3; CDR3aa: CASSSRTGDYGYTF; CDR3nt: TGCGCCAGCAGCTCCAGGACAGGGGACTATGGCTACACCTTC
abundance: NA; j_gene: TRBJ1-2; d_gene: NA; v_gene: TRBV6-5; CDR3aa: CASSEQGVYGYTF; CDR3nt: TGTGCCAGCAGTGAACAGGGTGTCTATGGCTACACCTTC
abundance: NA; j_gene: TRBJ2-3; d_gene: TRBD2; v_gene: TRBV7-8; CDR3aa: CASSFPGTSGGWTDTQYF; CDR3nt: TGTGCCAGCAGCTTTCCCGGGACTAGCGGGGGGTGGACAGATACGCAGTATTTT
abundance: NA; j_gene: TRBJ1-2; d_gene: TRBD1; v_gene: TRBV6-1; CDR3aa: CASSFDRGGDGYTF; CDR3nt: TGTGCCAGCAGTTTCGACAGGGGCGGGGATGGCTACACCTTC
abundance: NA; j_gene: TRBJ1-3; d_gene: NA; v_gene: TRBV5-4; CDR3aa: CASSFGGGNTIYF; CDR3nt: TGTGCCAGCAGCTTCGGGGGAGGAAACACCATATATTTT
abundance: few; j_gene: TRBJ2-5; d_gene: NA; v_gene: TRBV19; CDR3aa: CASSMIRQETQYF; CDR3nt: TGTGCCAGTAGTATGATCAGGCAAGAGACCCAGTACTTC
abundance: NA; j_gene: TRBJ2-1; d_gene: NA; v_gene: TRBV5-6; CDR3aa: CASSGSSYNEQFF; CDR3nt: TGTGCCAGCAGCGGCAGCTCCTACAATGAGCAGTTCTTC
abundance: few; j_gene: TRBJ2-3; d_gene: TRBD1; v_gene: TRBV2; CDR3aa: CASRRDRGPDTQYF; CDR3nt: TGTGCCAGCCGCCGGGACAGGGGCCCAGATACGCAGTATTTT
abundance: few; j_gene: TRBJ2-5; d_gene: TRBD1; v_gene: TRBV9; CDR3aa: CASSVDRGLAGETQYF; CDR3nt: TGTGCCAGCAGCGTTGACAGGGGGCTCGCAGGTGAGACCCAGTACTTC
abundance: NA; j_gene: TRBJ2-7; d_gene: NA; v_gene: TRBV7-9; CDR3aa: CASSARIGGRTNEQYF; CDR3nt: TGTGCCAGCAGCGCGCGGATCGGGGGAAGGACTAACGAGCAGTACTTC
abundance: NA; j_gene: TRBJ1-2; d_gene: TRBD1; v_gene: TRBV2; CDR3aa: CASSVGGFSYGYTF; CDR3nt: TGTGCCAGCAGTGTAGGGGGCTTCAGCTATGGCTACACCTTC
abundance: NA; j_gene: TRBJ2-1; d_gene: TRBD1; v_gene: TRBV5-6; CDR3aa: CASSLRQGYNEQFF; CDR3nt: TGTGCCAGCAGCTTGCGACAGGGTTACAATGAGCAGTTCTTC
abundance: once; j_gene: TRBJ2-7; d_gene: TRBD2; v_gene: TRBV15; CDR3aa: CATSPGQGLAGDEQYF; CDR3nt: TGTGCCACCAGCCCCGGGCAGGGACTAGCGGGGGACGAGCAGTACTTC
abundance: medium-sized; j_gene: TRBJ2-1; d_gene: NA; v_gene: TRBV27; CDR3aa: CASSWVGRYEQFF; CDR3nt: TGTGCCAGCAGTTGGGTAGGGAGGTATGAGCAGTTCTTC
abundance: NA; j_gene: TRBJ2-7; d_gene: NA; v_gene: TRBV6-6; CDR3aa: CASSYFGQSYEQYF; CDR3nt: TGTGCCAGCAGTTACTTTGGACAGTCCTACGAGCAGTACTTC
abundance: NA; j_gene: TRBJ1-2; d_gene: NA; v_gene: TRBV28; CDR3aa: CATVDRQYRLYGYTF; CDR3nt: TGTGCCACCGTAGACAGGCAATACCGTCTCTATGGCTACACCTTC
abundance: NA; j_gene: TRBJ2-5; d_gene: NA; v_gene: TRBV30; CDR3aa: CAWSTVETQYF; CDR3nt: TGTGCCTGGAGCACGGTGGAGACCCAGTACTTC
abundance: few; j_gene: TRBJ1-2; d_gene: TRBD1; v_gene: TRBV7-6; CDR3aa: CASSGWDRLIYGYTF; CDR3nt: TGTGCCAGCAGCGGATGGGACAGGTTGATCTATGGCTACACCTTC
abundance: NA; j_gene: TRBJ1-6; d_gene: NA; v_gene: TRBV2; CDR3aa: CASSEARGANSPLHF; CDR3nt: TGTGCCAGCAGTGAAGCGCGGGGAGCCAATTCACCCCTCCACTTT
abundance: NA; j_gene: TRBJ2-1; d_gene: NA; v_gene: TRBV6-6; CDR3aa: CASSYSKVARNEQFF; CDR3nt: TGTGCCAGCAGTTACTCGAAGGTAGCTCGGAATGAGCAGTTCTTC
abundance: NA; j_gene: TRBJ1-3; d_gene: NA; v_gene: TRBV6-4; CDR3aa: CASSEYWLSGDTIYF; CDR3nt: TGTGCCAGCAGTGAATATTGGCTAAGCGGGGACACCATATATTTT
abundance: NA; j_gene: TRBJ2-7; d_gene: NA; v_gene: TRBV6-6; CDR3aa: CASSYTTGTYEQYF; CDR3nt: TGTGCCAGCAGTTATACTACAGGGACCTACGAGCAGTACTTC
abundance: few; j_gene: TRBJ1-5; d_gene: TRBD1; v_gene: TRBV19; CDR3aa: CASSIRNRDSRVNQPQHF; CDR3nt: TGTGCCAGTAGTATCCGGAACCGGGACAGCCGAGTGAATCAGCCCCAGCATTTT
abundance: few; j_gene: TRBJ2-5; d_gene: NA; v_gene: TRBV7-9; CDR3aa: CASSLGGPLETQYF; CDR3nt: TGTGCCAGCAGCTTAGGCGGGCCCCTGGAGACCCAGTACTTC
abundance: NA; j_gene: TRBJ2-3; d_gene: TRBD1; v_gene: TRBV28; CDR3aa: CASRTGVALDTQYF; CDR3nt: TGTGCCAGCAGGACAGGGGTAGCGTTGGATACGCAGTATTTT
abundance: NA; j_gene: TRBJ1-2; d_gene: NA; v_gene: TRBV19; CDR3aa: CASASGAYGYTF; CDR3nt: TGTGCCAGCGCTAGCGGGGCCTATGGCTACACCTTC
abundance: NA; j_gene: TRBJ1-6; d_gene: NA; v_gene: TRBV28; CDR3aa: CASRSGSTWGNSPLHF; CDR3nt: TGTGCCAGCAGATCCGGTTCGACCTGGGGCAATTCACCCCTCCACTTT
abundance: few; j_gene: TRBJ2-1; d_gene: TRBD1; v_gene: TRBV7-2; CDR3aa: CASSPQGDASYNEQFF; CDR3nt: TGTGCCAGCAGCCCACAGGGGGATGCCTCCTACAATGAGCAGTTCTTC
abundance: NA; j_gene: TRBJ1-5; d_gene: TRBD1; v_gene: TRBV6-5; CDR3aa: CASSSTGARNQPQHF; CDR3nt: TGTGCCAGCAGTTCAACAGGGGCGCGCAATCAGCCCCAGCATTTT
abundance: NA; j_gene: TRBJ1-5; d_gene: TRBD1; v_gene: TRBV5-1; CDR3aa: CASSLSGQVDQPQHF; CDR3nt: TGCGCCAGCAGTTTAAGTGGACAGGTAGATCAGCCCCAGCATTTT
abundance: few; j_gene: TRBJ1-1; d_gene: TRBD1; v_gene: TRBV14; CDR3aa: CASSQAGQGAGFWTEAFF; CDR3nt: TGTGCCAGCAGCCAAGCGGGACAGGGGGCGGGATTTTGGACTGAAGCTTTCTTT
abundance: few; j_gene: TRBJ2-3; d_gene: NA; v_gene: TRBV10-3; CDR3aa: CAISVQGTDTQYF; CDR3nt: TGTGCCATCAGTGTCCAGGGCACAGATACGCAGTATTTT
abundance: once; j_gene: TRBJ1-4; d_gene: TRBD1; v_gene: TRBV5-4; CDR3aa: CASSLAKTGNEKLFF; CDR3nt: TGTGCCAGCAGCTTGGCAAAGACAGGGAATGAAAAACTGTTTTTT